The next 5 T cell receptor beta chains were all read from a single sample in a study of shared clonotypes between healthy human individuals. Here immunoSEQ multiplex PCR was the method, and the copy in TCRdb shows in-frame clones only, minus some. The sample carries 2.3 million or so clones, 85% to 95% recorded once. The sample taken for sequencing was naive CD4+ T cells from PBMCs. The subset is: CD45RA+ positively selected. These receptors were taken from a man in his late teens or twenties in good health. Some clones in this sample may be carry-over from other donors' samples.

This clone was observed once. This chain connects TRBV28 to TRBJ1-5; weak D call: TRBD1 (6 bases). Trimming stripped 8 bases from V and 7 bases from J, with 18 bases between. The CDR3 has 14 residues. Germline V CDR1 and CDR2: MDHEN, SYDVKM. CDR3 DNA: TGTGCCAGCGCTACGGGGCAGGGGTCACAGCCCCAGCATTTT. Amino acids: CASATGQGSQPQHF. The variable domain in full, completed from reference TRBV28 and TRBJ1-5, reads DVKVTQSSRYLVKRTGEKVFLECVQDMDHENMFWYRQDPGLGLRLIYFSYDVKMKEKGDIPEGYSVSREKKERFSLILESASTNQTSMYLCASATGQGSQPQHFGDGTRLSIL.

The chain links TRBV5-1 to TRBJ1-4; 9 bases line up with TRBD1. V was pared by 7 bases and J by 6 bases, with 4 bases of the junction left unmatched. The CDR3 has 13 amino acids. Germline-derived CDR1 and CDR2 are SGHRS and YFSETQ. CDR3 bases: TGCGCCAGCCACTGGACAGGGGATGAAAAACTGTTTTTT. It specifies CASHWTGDEKLFF.

This chain joins TRBV19 and TRBJ2-3; TRBD2 aligns across 10 bases. The CDR3 has 13 residues. CDR1 is LNHDA and CDR2 is SQIVND in the germline V gene (reference sequence). The junction had 2 bases not matched to a gene; V was cut back by 7 bases and J by 4 bases. CDR3 region: CASKTSGSDTQYF. The CDR3 DNA sequence: TGTGCCAGTAAGACTAGCGGGTCAGATACGCAGTATTTT. Filled out from reference TRBV19 and TRBJ2-3, the complete variable domain reads DGGITQSPKYLFRKEGQNVTLSCEQNLNHDAMYWYRQDPGQGLRLIYYSQIVNDFQKGDIAEGYSVSREKKESFPLTVTSAQKNPTAFYLCASKTSGSDTQYFGPGTRLTVL.

A word on this clone: A junction end diverges from the germline sequence, so it may reflect a read error. The gene calls are TRBV7-3 and TRBJ2-2; D is unresolved. Germline assignment: CDR1 SGHTA and CDR2 FQGTGA. The CDR3 covers 12 residues. CDR3 sequence: CASSVTTGELFF. CDR3 bases: TGTGCCAGCAGCGTAACGACCGGGGAGCTGTTTTTT.

The rearrangement uses TRBV28 and TRBJ2-7; D not resolved. The CDR3 has 15 residues. Germline V gives CDR1 MDHEN, CDR2 SYDVKM. Trimming pared 5 bases from V and 0 bases from J, leaving 14 bases between. CDR3 DNA sequence: TGTGCCAGCAGTCCCGCCTCGGCCGGCTCCTACGAGCAGTACTTC. It is translated as CASSPASAGSYEQYF.